One and the same sample provided the 28 T cell receptor beta chains below, sequenced in a study of blood T cell repertoires in COVID-19. Method: immunoSEQ multiplex PCR; TCRdb's copy keeps in-frame clones and lacks some. The profile covers roughly 180,000 clones, with 70% to 90% appearing a single time and roughly 2.9% taken by the ten largest. Sequences were obtained from peripheral blood. The receptors originated from a woman under 40 with active or convalescent COVID-19.

V usage is TRBV30 and J usage is TRBJ2-7; D may be TRBD2 (6 bases). CDR1 and CDR2 (germline): GTSNPN, SVGIG (reference sequence). V lost 4 bases to trimming and J lost 4 bases, with 17 bases between them. The CDR3 sequence is 14 residues long. The chain's CDR3 is CAWTQKGLTYEQYF. The CDR3 nucleotides are TGTGCCTGGACCCAAAAGGGACTTACTTACGAGCAGTACTTC.

V is TRBV9 and J is TRBJ1-6; 7 nucleotides align to TRBD1. Germline CDR1 SGDLS, CDR2 YYNGEE. V dropped 4 bases and J dropped 8; count of bases not matched to a gene: 9. This CDR3 contains 15 residues. The CDR3 bases are TGTGCCAGCAGCACGCGGGACAGACCATATTCACCCCTCCACTTT. It codes for CASSTRDRPYSPLHF.

This chain connects TRBV28 to TRBJ1-3; 10 bases map to TRBD1. This CDR3 spans 15 amino acids. Germline CDR1 and CDR2: MDHEN and SYDVKM. V was pared by 7 bases and J by 2 bases, with 5 bases of the junction left unmatched. The CDR3 nucleotides are TGTGCCAGCAACAGAGGACAGGGGGCTGGAAACACCATATATTTT. Encoded protein: CASNRGQGAGNTIYF.

V is TRBV15 and J is TRBJ1-1, with TRBD1 matching over 9 bases. After removal of 2 bases from V and 6 bases from J, the junction contained 7 bases not matched to a gene. The CDR3 is made up of 15 amino acids. Germline CDR1 LNHNV, CDR2 YYDKDF (reference sequence). The CDR3 DNA sequence: TGTGCCACCAGCAGACGTACAGGGGGCGGGTCTGAAGCTTTCTTT. Its translation is CATSRRTGGGSEAFF.

The chain couples TRBV28 to TRBJ1-5, with D possibly matching TRBD1 (6 bases). The V end lost 5 bases, the J end lost 7 bases, and 18 bases lay between the germline ends. Germline V CDR1 and CDR2: MDHEN, SYDVKM. The CDR3 length is 15 residues. In nucleotides, the CDR3 is TGTGCCAGCAGTACACGACAGGCCAAGGACCAGCCCCAGCATTTT. This codes for CASSTRQAKDQPQHF.

This chain uses TRBV28 with TRBJ2-3; 7 bases line up with TRBD2. After removal of 6 bases from V and 4 bases from J, the junction contained 13 bases not matched to a gene. Germline V gene data show CDR1 as MDHEN and CDR2 as SYDVKM. CDR3 length: 16 amino acids. CDR3 DNA: TGTGCCAGCAGGAGAAGAGCGGGAAGAAGGGCAGATACGCAGTATTTT. This sequence encodes CASRRRAGRRADTQYF.

V is TRBV20-1 and J is TRBJ1-1; D is uncertain. Deletions cut 7 bases from V and 1 base from J, with 7 bases between. The CDR3 extends over 11 amino acids. Germline V CDR1 and CDR2: DFQATT, SNEGSKA (reference sequence). This CDR3 is CSGDGNTEAFF. CDR3 nucleotides: TGCAGTGGAGATGGGAACACTGAAGCTTTCTTT.

This clone was picked up many times. This chain connects TRBV4-1 to TRBJ1-6; TRBD1 is a possible D gene (6 bases). This CDR3 region has 14 residues. The V gene lost 5 bases and the J gene lost 8 bases, with 13 bases spanning the gap. Germline values: CDR1 MGHRA, CDR2 YSYEKL. For the CDR3, the DNA is TGCGCCAGCAGCTTAAAGGCAGGGGATTCACCCCTCCACTTT. Translation: CASSLKAGDSPLHF.

The chain has TRBV5-1 and TRBJ1-6; D is undetermined. Germline V gene data show CDR1 as SGHRS and CDR2 as YFSETQ. The CDR3 contains 14 residues. V lost 0 bases and J 10 bases, leaving 11 bases between the germline ends. The CDR3 is CASSLGSYESPLHF. CDR3 sequence (DNA): TGCGCCAGCAGCTTGGGCAGTTACGAATCACCCCTCCACTTT.

The chain uses TRBV6-5 and TRBJ1-1, with 7 bases that match TRBD1. CDR1 and CDR2 (germline): MNHEY, SVGAGI. This CDR3 region has 15 residues. V lost 0 bases, J lost 4 bases, and 5 bases stayed unmatched. The CDR3 loop is CASSYSKGAGTEAFF. CDR3 sequence (DNA): TGTGCCAGCAGTTACTCGAAGGGGGCGGGCACTGAAGCTTTCTTT.

In its sample, this clone was seen a few times. The gene calls are TRBV6-6 and TRBJ1-6; 10 bases match TRBD1. Germline trimming cut 0 bases from V and 8 bases from J; bases unmatched to any gene: 1. This CDR3 contains 15 residues. The germline V gene has CDR1 MNHNY and CDR2 SVGAGI (reference sequence). The CDR3 DNA reads TGTGCCAGCAGTTACTCTGGACAGGGGGATTCACCCCTCCACTTT. Its protein product is CASSYSGQGDSPLHF.

Points on this clone: Germline and junction disagree at one end, which may indicate a read error. Other DNA sequences in this specimen translate into the identical CDR3. The chain carries TRBV28 and TRBJ1-2; the D gene is possibly TRBD1 (5 bases). There are 14 residues in the CDR3. Germline CDR1 reads MDHEN; CDR2 reads SYDVKM. The DNA of the CDR3 is TGTGCCAGCCGACAGATTGGGAATAACTACGGCTACACCTTC. This codes for CASRQIGNNYGYTF.

The chain has TRBV28 and TRBJ1-1; tentatively, D is TRBD1 (5 bases). Germline V gene lookup returns CDR1 MDHEN and CDR2 SYDVKM. The ends were cut back, 5 bases at V and 2 bases at J, with 9 bases in the middle. This CDR3 has 13 amino acids. The CDR3 protein is CASSTGRNTEAFF. The CDR3 DNA is TGTGCCAGCAGTACAGGTCGAAACACTGAAGCTTTCTTT.

The V gene is TRBV6-5, the J gene TRBJ2-7; 7 nucleotides align to TRBD1. From germline, CDR1 is MNHEY and CDR2 SVGAGI. CDR3 size: 13 residues. V trimming: 8 bases; J trimming: 0 bases; junction bases outside the gene matches: 4. The CDR3 coding sequence is TGTGCCAGCTGGACAGGCCTCTCCTACGAGCAGTACTTC. It is translated as CASWTGLSYEQYF.

The V and J genes are TRBV20-1 and TRBJ1-6; tentatively, D is TRBD1 (5 bases). The CDR3 spans 11 residues. Germline V gene data show CDR1 as DFQATT and CDR2 as SNEGSKA (reference sequence). This chain's CDR3 is CSTFRGAALHF. In nucleotides, the CDR3 is TGCAGCACCTTTAGGGGCGCGGCTCTCCACTTT.

The rearrangement joins TRBV6-7 to TRBJ1-1; TRBD1 aligns across 9 bases. TRBV6-7 is placed among ORFs of uncertain function. Trimming took 2 bases from V and 1 from J; bases not matched to a gene: 5. This CDR3 comprises 16 residues. The CDR3 DNA is TGTGCCAGCAGTTACGAGGGACAGGGAGAGAACACTGAAGCTTTCTTT. As protein: CASSYEGQGENTEAFF.

This clone was detected only a few times. The chain recombines TRBV7-9 with TRBJ1-1; possible D gene TRBD1, 6 bases. CDR1 is SEHNR, CDR2 FQNEAQ, per germline (reference sequence). The V end lost 8 bases, the J end lost 1 base, and 14 bases lay between the germline ends. The CDR3 loop spans 14 amino acids. The DNA of the CDR3 is TGTGCCAGCGGCCAACAGGGCGGGAACACTGAAGCTTTCTTT. Protein sequence: CASGQQGGNTEAFF.

V is TRBV5-5 and J is TRBJ2-7; tentative D call: TRBD2 (6 bases). Trimming took off 0 bases at V and 3 bases at J, with 10 bases between the two ends. The CDR3 is 14 residues long. Germline V CDR1 and CDR2: SGHKS, YYEKEE (reference sequence). The CDR3 DNA reads as TGTGCCAGCAGCTTGGGCGGGACGGACTACGAGCAGTACTTC. It translates to CASSLGGTDYEQYF.

The CDR3 DNA is TGCGCCAGCAGCCAATTCGTGGTACTCTCACCCCTCCACTTT. It translates to CASSQFVVLSPLHF. J is TRBJ1-6 and V is TRBV4-1, with D uncertain. The CDR3 spans 14 residues. CDR1 MGHRA and CDR2 YSYEKL come from the germline V gene. V dropped 2 bases and J dropped 10 bases, with 12 bases sitting between them.

This clone was seen more than once but under ten times. The chain uses TRBV19 and TRBJ1-1, with a possible D match to TRBD1 (5 bases). The V gene's germline CDR1 is LNHDA and CDR2 SQIVND (reference sequence). Deletions cut 2 bases from V and 1 base from J, with 8 bases between. The length of the CDR3 is 14 residues. This CDR3 reads CASSIQGRNTEAFF. In DNA form, the CDR3 reads TGTGCCAGTAGTATACAGGGCAGGAACACTGAAGCTTTCTTT.

This rearrangement joins TRBV27 to TRBJ2-1, with TRBD2 identical over 8 bases. The CDR3 has 16 residues. The germline CDR1 and CDR2 sequences are MNHEY and SMNVEV (reference sequence). V dropped 2 bases and J dropped 2; count of bases not matched to a gene: 5. The CDR3 DNA reads TGTGCCAGCAGTTTAACGGGAGGGCTTCCCTACAATGAGCAGTTCTTC. As protein: CASSLTGGLPYNEQFF.

The gene calls are TRBV7-9 and TRBJ2-5; 11 positions agree with TRBD2. CDR3 size: 16 residues. V dropped 2 bases and J dropped 1; count of bases not matched to a gene: 3. The germline CDR1 and CDR2 sequences are SEHNR and FQNEAQ (reference sequence). The CDR3 sequence: CASSLRLAGGQETQYF. CDR3 nucleotides: TGTGCCAGCAGCTTACGGCTAGCGGGGGGCCAAGAGACCCAGTACTTC.

The CDR3 DNA follows: TGTGCCAGCAGTTCCCGTGGCGGGTTTGAGACCCAGTACTTC. As protein: CASSSRGGFETQYF. The chain joins TRBV6-6 to TRBJ2-5; the D gene is possibly TRBD2 (5 bases). V was clipped by 4 bases and J by 5 bases, with 14 bases between them. The V gene's germline CDR1 is MNHNY and CDR2 SVGAGI (reference sequence). The CDR3 has 14 residues.

V is TRBV28 and J is TRBJ2-2, with a weak D call TRBD2 (7 bases). Trimming took off 7 bases at V and 0 bases at J, with 15 bases between the two ends. Germline assignment: CDR1 MDHEN and CDR2 SYDVKM. The CDR3 sequence is 16 residues long. The CDR3 loop is CASTRGGSSNTGELFF. DNA of the CDR3: TGTGCCAGCACTAGGGGGGGCAGTTCGAACACCGGGGAGCTGTTTTTT.

The chain is built from TRBV11-3 and TRBJ2-7; 10 nucleotides agree with TRBD1. In germline, CDR1 is SGHNT, CDR2 YENEEA. The CDR3 has 15 amino acids. With 4 bases clipped from V and 5 bases from J, the junction kept 8 bases outside the gene matches. Written as DNA, the CDR3 is TGTGCCAGCAGCTCCGACGGGACAGGGGACCACGAGCAGTACTTC. Protein: CASSSDGTGDHEQYF.

The V and J genes are TRBV30 and TRBJ1-2; 8 nucleotides match TRBD1. In germline, CDR1 is GTSNPN, CDR2 SVGIG (reference sequence). The CDR3 runs 13 residues. The ends lost 3 bases at V and 7 bases at J; junction bases unmatched: 7. The CDR3 is CAWRFGQGGGYTF. DNA for the CDR3: TGTGCCTGGAGATTCGGACAGGGAGGTGGCTACACCTTC.

The chain carries TRBV12-5 and TRBJ2-1; TRBD2 matches at 9 bases. CDR3 size: 14 residues. V shed 0 bases, J shed 8 bases, and the junction held 2 bases outside the gene matches. Per the germline V gene, CDR1 is LGHNT and CDR2 is FRNRAP. The CDR3 DNA reads as TGTGCTAGTGGTTTGGTCACTAGCGGGCATGAGCAGTTCTTC. Translated, it gives CASGLVTSGHEQFF. Full variable domain (missing parts from reference TRBV12-5 and TRBJ2-1): DARVTQTPRHKVTEMGQEVTMRCQPILGHNTVFWYRQTMMQGLELLAYFRNRAPLDDSGMPKDRFSAEMPDATLATLKIQPSEPRDSAVYFCASGLVTSGHEQFFGPGTRLTVL.

This clone was counted a single time. This chain connects TRBV18 to TRBJ2-7; possibly TRBD1 for D (5 bases). This CDR3 spans 13 amino acids. V gave up 6 bases and J gave up 3 bases, with 12 bases separating them. In germline, CDR1 is KGHSH, CDR2 LQKENI. CDR3: CASSDQGIYEQYF. CDR3 nucleotides: TGTGCCAGCTCGGATCAGGGTATCTACGAGCAGTACTTC.